This TCR beta chain emerged from a study of cytomegalovirus exposure and HLA in healthy donors. About the research overall: Previous work identified 117 million unique TCR beta sequences from about 200 million T cells.

PCR involved 60 Vbeta and 13 Jbeta primers. Produced via immunoSEQ multiplex PCR; TCRdb's table is partial and in-frame only. This table holds 90,000 to 120,000 clones, about 74% found once. For this clone: The antigen is undetermined.

Overall study findings and caveats: In a later analysis, specific HLA alleles were associated with 16,000 or so TCR beta sequences at a 0.05 false discovery rate. The classifier was said to identify cytomegalovirus status with high specificity and sensitivity. In a later analysis, DRB1 alleles had the most associated TCRs; HLA-C alleles the fewest.

The V segment lost 6 bases and the J segment 6 bases; nucleotides outside the gene matches: 6. The CDR3 contains 15 residues. The germline V gene has CDR1 MNHEY and CDR2 SVGAGI. Sequencing was performed on PBMCs. The chain couples TRBV6-5 to TRBJ2-1, with 12 bases identical to TRBD1. The receptor comes from a woman between 40 and 50 years old in good health and CMV-seropositive. CDR3 sequence reads: CASSQPGQGANEQFF. The CDR3 DNA reads TGTGCCAGCAGCCAACCGGGACAGGGGGCCAATGAGCAGTTCTTC.